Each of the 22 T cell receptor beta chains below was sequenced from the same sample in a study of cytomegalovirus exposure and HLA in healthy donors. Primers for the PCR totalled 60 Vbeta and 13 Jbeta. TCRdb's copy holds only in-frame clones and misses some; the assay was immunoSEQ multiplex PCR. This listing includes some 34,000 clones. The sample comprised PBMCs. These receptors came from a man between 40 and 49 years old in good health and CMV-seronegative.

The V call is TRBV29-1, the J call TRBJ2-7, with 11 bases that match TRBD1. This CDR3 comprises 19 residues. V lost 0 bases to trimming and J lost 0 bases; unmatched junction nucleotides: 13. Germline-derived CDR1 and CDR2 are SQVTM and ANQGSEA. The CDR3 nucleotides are TGCAGCGTTGAAGATCCTTCGTGGGACAGGGGGTCGATCTCCTACGAGCAGTACTTC. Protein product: CSVEDPSWDRGSISYEQYF.

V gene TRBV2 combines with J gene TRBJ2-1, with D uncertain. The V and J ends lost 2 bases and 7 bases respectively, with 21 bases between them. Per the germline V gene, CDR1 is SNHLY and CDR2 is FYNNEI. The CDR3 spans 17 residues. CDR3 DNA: TGTGCCAGCAGTGAATCGGAATGGCACAGTCGAAGTAATGAGCAGTTCTTC. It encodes CASSESEWHSRSNEQFF.

CDR3 sequence (DNA): TGTGCCACCAGCAGAGACCGGTGGGGACTAGCGGGAGGGCGAACCGGGGAGCTGTTTTTT. Residues: CATSRDRWGLAGGRTGELFF. The gene calls are TRBV15 and TRBJ2-2; 16 bases agree with TRBD2. With V trimmed by 0 bases and J by 5 bases, 9 bases remained unmatched. The CDR3 runs 20 residues. Looked up from germline, CDR1 is LNHNV and CDR2 is YYDKDF (reference sequence). Using reference TRBV15 and TRBJ2-2 for the parts outside the CDR3, the full variable domain is DAMVIQNPRYQVTQFGKPVTLSCSQTLNHNVMYWYQQKSSQAPKLLFHYYDKDFNNEADTPDNFQSRRPNTSFCFLDIRSPGLGDTAMYLCATSRDRWGLAGGRTGELFFGEGSRLTVL.

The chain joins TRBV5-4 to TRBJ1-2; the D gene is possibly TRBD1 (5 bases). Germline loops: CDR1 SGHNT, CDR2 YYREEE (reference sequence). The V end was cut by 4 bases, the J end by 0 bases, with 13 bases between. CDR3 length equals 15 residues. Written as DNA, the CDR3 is TGTGCCAGCAGCGGGCGGGGACCCGCTAACTATGGCTACACCTTC. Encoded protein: CASSGRGPANYGYTF.

CDR3 in DNA: TGTGCCAGCAGTTTATCGACACAGGGAGCCTACGAGCAGTACTTC. Translation gives CASSLSTQGAYEQYF. The J gene is TRBJ2-7, the V gene TRBV27, with D possibly matching TRBD1 (6 bases). This CDR3 has 15 residues. From germline, CDR1 is MNHEY and CDR2 SMNVEV (reference sequence). The ends were cut back, 0 bases at V and 2 bases at J, with 11 bases in the middle.

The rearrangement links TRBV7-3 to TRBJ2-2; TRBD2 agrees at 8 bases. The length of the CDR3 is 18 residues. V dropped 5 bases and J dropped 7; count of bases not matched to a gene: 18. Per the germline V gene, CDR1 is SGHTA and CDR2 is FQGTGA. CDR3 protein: CASSPKGVAGGLIGELFF. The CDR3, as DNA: TGTGCCAGCAGCCCCAAAGGGGTTGCGGGAGGTCTCATCGGGGAGCTGTTTTTT. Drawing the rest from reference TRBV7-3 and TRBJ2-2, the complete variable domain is GAGVSQTPSNKVTEKGKYVELRCDPISGHTALYWYRQSLGQGPEFLIYFQGTGAADDSGLPNDRFFAVRPEGSVSTLKIQRTERGDSAVYLCASSPKGVAGGLIGELFFGEGSRLTVL.

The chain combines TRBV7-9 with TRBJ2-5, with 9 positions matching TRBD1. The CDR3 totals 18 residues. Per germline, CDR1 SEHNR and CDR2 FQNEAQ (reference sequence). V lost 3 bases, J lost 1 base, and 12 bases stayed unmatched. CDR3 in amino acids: CASSLTQGAPRAQETQYF. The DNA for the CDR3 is TGTGCCAGCAGCTTGACACAGGGGGCACCCCGGGCCCAAGAGACCCAGTACTTC.

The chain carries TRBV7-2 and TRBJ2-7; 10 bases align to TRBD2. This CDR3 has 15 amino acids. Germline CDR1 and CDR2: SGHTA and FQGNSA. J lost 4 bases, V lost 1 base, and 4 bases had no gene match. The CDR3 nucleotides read TGTGCCAGCAGCTTAGTAGCGGGAGGAATTTACGAGCAGTACTTC. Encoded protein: CASSLVAGGIYEQYF.

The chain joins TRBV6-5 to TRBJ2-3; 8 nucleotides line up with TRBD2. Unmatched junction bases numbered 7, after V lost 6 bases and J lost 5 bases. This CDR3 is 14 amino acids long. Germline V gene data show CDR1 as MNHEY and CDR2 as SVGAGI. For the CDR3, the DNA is TGTGCCAGCAGCCCCCTGAGCGGGAGAGATACGCAGTATTTT. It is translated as CASSPLSGRDTQYF.

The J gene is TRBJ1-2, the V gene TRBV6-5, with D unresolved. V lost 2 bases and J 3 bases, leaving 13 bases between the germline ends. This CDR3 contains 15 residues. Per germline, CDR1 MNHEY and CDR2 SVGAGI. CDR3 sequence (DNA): TGTGCCAGCAGTTACGGGCAGCCGCGGGACTATGGCTACACCTTC. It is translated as CASSYGQPRDYGYTF.

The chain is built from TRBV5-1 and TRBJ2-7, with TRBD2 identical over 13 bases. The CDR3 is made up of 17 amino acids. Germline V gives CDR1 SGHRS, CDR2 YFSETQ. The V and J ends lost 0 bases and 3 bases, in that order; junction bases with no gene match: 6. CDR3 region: CASSLGGTSGANYEQYF. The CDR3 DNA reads TGCGCCAGCAGCTTGGGCGGGACTAGCGGGGCAAACTACGAGCAGTACTTC.

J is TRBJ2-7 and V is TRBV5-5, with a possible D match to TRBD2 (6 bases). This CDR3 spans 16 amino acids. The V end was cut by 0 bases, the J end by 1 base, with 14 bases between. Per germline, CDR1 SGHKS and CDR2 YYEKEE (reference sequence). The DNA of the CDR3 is TGTGCCAGCAGCTTGGGGCGGGGAAGTCGGTCCTACGAGCAGTACTTC. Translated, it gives CASSLGRGSRSYEQYF. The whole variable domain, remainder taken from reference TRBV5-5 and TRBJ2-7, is DAGVTQSPTHLIKTRGQQVTLRCSPISGHKSVSWYQQVLGQGPQFIFQYYEKEERGRGNFPDRFSARQFPNYSSELNVNALLLGDSALYLCASSLGRGSRSYEQYFGPGTRLTVT.

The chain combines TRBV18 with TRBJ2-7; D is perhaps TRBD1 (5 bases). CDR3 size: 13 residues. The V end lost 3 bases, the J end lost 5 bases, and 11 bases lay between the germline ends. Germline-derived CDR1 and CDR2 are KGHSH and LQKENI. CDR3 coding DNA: TGTGCCAGCTCACCGCAGGGCATCGACGAGCAGTACTTC. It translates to CASSPQGIDEQYF.

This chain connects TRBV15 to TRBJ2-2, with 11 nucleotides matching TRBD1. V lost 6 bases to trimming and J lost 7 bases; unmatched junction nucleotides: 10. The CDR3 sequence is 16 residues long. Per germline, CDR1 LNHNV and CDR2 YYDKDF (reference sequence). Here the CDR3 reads CATREMGQGEIGELFF. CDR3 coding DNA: TGTGCCACCAGGGAGATGGGACAGGGGGAAATCGGGGAGCTGTTTTTT.

CDR3: CASSQGPYRGSSYNEQFF. Here the CDR3 DNA reads TGCGCCAGCAGCCAAGGACCTTATCGAGGGAGCTCCTACAATGAGCAGTTCTTC. This chain connects TRBV4-3 to TRBJ2-1, with D possibly being TRBD2 (5 bases). The V end was cut by 1 base, the J end by 0 bases, with 16 bases between. The CDR3 runs to 18 residues. The germline V gene has CDR1 LGHNA and CDR2 YSLEER.

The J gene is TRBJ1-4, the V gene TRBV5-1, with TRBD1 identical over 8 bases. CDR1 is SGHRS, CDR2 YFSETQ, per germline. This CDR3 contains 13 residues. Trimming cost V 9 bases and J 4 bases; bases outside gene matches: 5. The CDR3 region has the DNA TGCGCCACTCGGACAGGGTATAATGAAAAACTGTTTTTT. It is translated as CATRTGYNEKLFF. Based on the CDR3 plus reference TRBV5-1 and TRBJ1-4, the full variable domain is KAGVTQTPRYLIKTRGQQVTLSCSPISGHRSVSWYQQTPGQGLQFLFEYFSETQRNKGNFPGRFSGRQFSNSRSEMNVSTLELGDSALYLCATRTGYNEKLFFGSGTQLSVL.

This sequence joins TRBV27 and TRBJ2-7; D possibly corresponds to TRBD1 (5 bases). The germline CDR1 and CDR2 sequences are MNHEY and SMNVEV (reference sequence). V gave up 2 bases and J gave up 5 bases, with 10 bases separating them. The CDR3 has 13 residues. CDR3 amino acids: CASSLQGLHEQYF. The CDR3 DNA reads TGTGCCAGCAGTTTACAGGGCCTCCACGAGCAGTACTTC.

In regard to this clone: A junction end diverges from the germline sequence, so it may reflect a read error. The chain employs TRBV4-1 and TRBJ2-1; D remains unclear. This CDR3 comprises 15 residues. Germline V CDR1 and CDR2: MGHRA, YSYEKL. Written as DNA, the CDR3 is TGCGCCAGCAGCCAAGAGGAGAGCTCCGACAATGAGCAGTTCTTC. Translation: CASSQEESSDNEQFF.

CDR3 protein: CAWVRRGADTQYF. CDR3 DNA sequence: TGTGCCTGGGTGAGGAGGGGAGCAGATACGCAGTATTTT. The chain recombines TRBV30 with TRBJ2-3; D perhaps matches TRBD2 (6 bases). This CDR3 is 13 amino acids long. Trimming took 5 bases from V and 4 from J, leaving 13 bases between them. Germline V gives CDR1 GTSNPN, CDR2 SVGIG (reference sequence).

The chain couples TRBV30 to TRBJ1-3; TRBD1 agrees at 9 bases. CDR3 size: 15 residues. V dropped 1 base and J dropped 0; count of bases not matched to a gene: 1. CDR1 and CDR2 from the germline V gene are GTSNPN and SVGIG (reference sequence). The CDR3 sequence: CAWSETGGSGNTIYF. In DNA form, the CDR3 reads TGTGCCTGGAGTGAGACAGGGGGCTCTGGAAACACCATATATTTT.

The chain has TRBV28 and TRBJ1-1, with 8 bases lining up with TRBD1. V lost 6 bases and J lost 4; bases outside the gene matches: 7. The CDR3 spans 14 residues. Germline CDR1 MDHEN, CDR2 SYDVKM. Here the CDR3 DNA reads TGTGCCAGCAGCCGACAGGGGCTGGGCACTGAAGCTTTCTTT. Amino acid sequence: CASSRQGLGTEAFF. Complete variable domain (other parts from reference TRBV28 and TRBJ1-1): DVKVTQSSRYLVKRTGEKVFLECVQDMDHENMFWYRQDPGLGLRLIYFSYDVKMKEKGDIPEGYSVSREKKERFSLILESASTNQTSMYLCASSRQGLGTEAFFGQGTRLTVV.

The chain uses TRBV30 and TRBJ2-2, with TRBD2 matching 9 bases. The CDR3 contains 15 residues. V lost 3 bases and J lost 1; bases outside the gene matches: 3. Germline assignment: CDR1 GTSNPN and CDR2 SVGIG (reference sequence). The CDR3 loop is CAWRRGGRNTGELFF. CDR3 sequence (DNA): TGTGCCTGGAGGCGGGGGGGCCGGAACACCGGGGAGCTGTTTTTT.